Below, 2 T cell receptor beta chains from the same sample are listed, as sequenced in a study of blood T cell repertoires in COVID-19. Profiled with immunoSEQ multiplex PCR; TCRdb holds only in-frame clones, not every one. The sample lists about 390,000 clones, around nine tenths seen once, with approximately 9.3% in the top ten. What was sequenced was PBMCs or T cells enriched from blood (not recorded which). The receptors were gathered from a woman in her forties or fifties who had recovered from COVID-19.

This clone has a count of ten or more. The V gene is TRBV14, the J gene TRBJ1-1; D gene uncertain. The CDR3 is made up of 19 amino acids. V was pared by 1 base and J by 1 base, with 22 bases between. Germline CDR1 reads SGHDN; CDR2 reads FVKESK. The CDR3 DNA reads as TGTGCCAGCAGCCAAGTTTCCACCCTAGCAGGCTGGGGGAACACTGAAGCTTTCTTT. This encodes CASSQVSTLAGWGNTEAFF.

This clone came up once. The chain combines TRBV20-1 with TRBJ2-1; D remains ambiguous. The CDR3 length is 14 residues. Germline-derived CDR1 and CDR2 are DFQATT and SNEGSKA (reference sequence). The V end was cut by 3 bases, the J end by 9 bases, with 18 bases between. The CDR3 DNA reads TGCAGTGCTAGTTTATCGCGGTTTCGCGGTGAGCAGTTCTTC. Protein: CSASLSRFRGEQFF.